This T cell receptor beta chain was captured by sequencing in a study of T cells in Graves' hyperthyroidism and ophthalmopathy. Study conclusions and caveats: Most clonotypes that expanded in the thyroid above 0.001 also showed up in blood. A 13 V-J signature model discriminated ophthalmopathy versus stable hyperthyroidism.

In the case of this clonotype: Its antigen is not known.

RNA transcripts gave rise to amplified TCR beta CDR3 regions. A set of HTBI primers served as the primers for a first-round RT-PCR of the TCR CDR3. One entry per CDR3 protein results from TCRdb running MiXCR on the multiplex PCR reads. There are about 420,000 distinct CDR3 sequences in the sample; roughly an eighth occur only once, and 5% to 6.5% lies in the top ten. This CDR3 has 18 amino acids. The germline CDR1 and CDR2 sequences are KGHSH and LQKENI. The junction had 9 bases not matched to a gene; V was cut back by 1 base and J by 4 bases. The sequencing input was blood. The chain couples TRBV18 to TRBJ2-2; 10 bases align to TRBD2. The TCR comes from a woman younger than 30 with Graves' hyperthyroidism. The CDR3 DNA follows: TGTGCCAGCTCACCACTTAGACCGGGACTAGCGACCACCGGGGAGCTGTTTTTT. Translating gives CASSPLRPGLATTGELFF. The variable domain in full, completed from reference TRBV18 and TRBJ2-2, reads NAGVMQNPRHLVRRRGQEARLRCSPMKGHSHVYWYRQLPEEGLKFMVYLQKENIIDESGMPKERFSAEFPKEGPSILRIQQVVRGDSAAYFCASSPLRPGLATTGELFFGEGSRLTVL.